The 14 T cell receptor beta chains reported below all come from one sample, sequenced in a study of cytomegalovirus exposure and HLA in healthy donors. Repertoires were generated with immunoSEQ multiplex PCR, while TCRdb's copy carries only in-frame clones and drops some. This table holds tens of thousands of clones, roughly 94% found once. The specimen sequenced was PBMCs. The receptor set was obtained from a young woman in good health and CMV-seropositive.

This chain connects TRBV6-5 to TRBJ1-2, with a tentative D call TRBD1 (6 bases). The CDR3 spans 14 residues. Trimming left V 6 bases short and J 3 bases short, with 14 bases between. CDR1 MNHEY and CDR2 SVGAGI come from the germline V gene. The CDR3 protein is CASSQQGRDYGYTF. The CDR3, as DNA: TGTGCCAGCAGCCAACAGGGTCGGGACTATGGCTACACCTTC.

This clone was observed a single time. The chain carries TRBV7-2 and TRBJ2-7, with D perhaps matching TRBD2 (5 bases). Germline CDR1 SGHTA, CDR2 FQGNSA. This CDR3 is built from 14 residues. V lost 5 bases, J lost 3 bases, and 14 bases lay in between. CDR3 amino acids: CASSEDYNLYEQYF. The CDR3 DNA follows: TGTGCCAGCAGCGAAGACTACAATCTCTACGAGCAGTACTTC.

The chain links TRBV27 to TRBJ1-4, with 8 bases matching TRBD1. Trimming removed 7 bases from V and 8 bases from J; junction bases left unmatched: 9. This CDR3 region has 14 residues. Germline CDR1 MNHEY, CDR2 SMNVEV (reference sequence). Here the CDR3 reads CASNRQGPREKLFF. The CDR3 DNA reads as TGTGCCAGCAACCGACAGGGGCCAAGGGAAAAACTGTTTTTT.

The genes are TRBV1 and TRBJ2-7; the table's D call of TRBD2 was not tested on the DNA. TRBV1 is deemed a pseudogene. The CDR3 contains 19 residues. The CDR3 is CTSSQRRTSGSPWGYEQYF. In nucleotides, the CDR3 is TGCACCAGCAGCCAACGCCGGACTAGCGGGAGTCCGTGGGGCTACGAGCAGTACTTC.

This chain uses TRBV28 with TRBJ2-5; unclear D gene. The germline gives CDR1 MDHEN, CDR2 SYDVKM. CDR3 size: 13 residues. Trimming shortened V by 5 bases and J by 2 bases, and 9 bases separated the two germline ends. CDR3 nucleotides: TGTGCCAGCAGTCCCCCGGGTCAAGAGACCCAGTACTTC. Its protein is CASSPPGQETQYF.

The chain is built from TRBV7-9 and TRBJ1-5; D call uncertain. The CDR3 is 17 amino acids. Looked up from germline, CDR1 is SEHNR and CDR2 is FQNEAQ (reference sequence). V was pared by 1 base and J by 2 bases, with 15 bases between. CDR3 region: CASSLGQPGRGNQPQHF. The CDR3 region has the DNA TGTGCCAGCAGCTTAGGGCAACCGGGGAGGGGCAATCAGCCCCAGCATTTT.

CDR3 protein: CASRLQIFSYEQYF. The CDR3 bases are TGTGCCAGCCGCTTGCAGATCTTCTCCTACGAGCAGTACTTC. This chain uses TRBV27 with TRBJ2-7; no clear D. Between the trimmed V and J ends, which lost 8 bases and 0 bases, there was a span of 14 bases. The V gene's germline CDR1 is MNHEY and CDR2 SMNVEV (reference sequence). This CDR3 spans 14 amino acids.

The chain uses TRBV28 and TRBJ1-5; 9 bases fit TRBD1. The CDR3 runs 15 residues. The ends lost 4 bases at V and 9 bases at J; junction bases unmatched: 10. Germline V gene lookup returns CDR1 MDHEN and CDR2 SYDVKM. DNA of the CDR3: TGTGCCAGCAGTTGGGACAGGGAACTTACCTCGCCCCAGCATTTT. This translates into CASSWDRELTSPQHF.

The chain carries TRBV5-1 and TRBJ2-3; 8 positions agree with TRBD1. Germline V gene lookup returns CDR1 SGHRS and CDR2 YFSETQ. Losses at the gene ends were 3 bases for V and 2 bases for J; bases not matched to a gene: 5. The CDR3 sequence is 15 residues long. The CDR3 loop is CASSSGDRTTDTQYF. In DNA form, the CDR3 reads TGCGCCAGCAGCTCAGGGGACAGGACCACAGATACGCAGTATTTT.

The rearrangement uses TRBV6-6 and TRBJ1-4; D remains unclear. Germline CDR1 and CDR2: MNHNY and SVGAGI (reference sequence). The CDR3 totals 13 residues. V lost 6 bases and J 6 bases, leaving 11 bases between the germline ends. The CDR3 sequence: CASRYTTHEKLFF. The CDR3 coding sequence is TGTGCCAGCAGGTACACGACTCATGAAAAACTGTTTTTT.

V usage is TRBV27 and J usage is TRBJ2-7, with D possibly being TRBD2 (5 bases). Per germline, CDR1 MNHEY and CDR2 SMNVEV (reference sequence). V was trimmed by 3 bases and J by 2 bases, leaving 14 bases between them. The CDR3 is 15 residues long. CDR3 bases: TGTGCCAGCAGTTTTAAGGGAGTTAGGACCTACGAGCAGTACTTC. Protein sequence: CASSFKGVRTYEQYF.

This clone came up once. The chain carries TRBV12-5 and TRBJ2-3; D perhaps matches TRBD2 (5 bases). V was trimmed by 2 bases and J by 4 bases, leaving 10 bases between them. This CDR3 contains 14 residues. CDR1 and CDR2 from the germline V gene are LGHNT and FRNRAP. The CDR3 DNA is TGTGCTAGTGGTTTGTCCTCCGGGGCAGATACGCAGTATTTT. As protein: CASGLSSGADTQYF.

The genes are TRBV5-1 and TRBJ1-2, with TRBD1 identical over 8 bases. The CDR3 covers 13 residues. Germline values: CDR1 SGHRS, CDR2 YFSETQ. The V gene end was trimmed by 4 bases and the J gene end by 7 bases; junction bases not matched to a gene: 6. CDR3 coding DNA: TGCGCCAGCAGCCCCGGACAGGGTCGTGGCTACACCTTC. Translated: CASSPGQGRGYTF.

The J gene is TRBJ1-2, the V gene TRBV5-1; maybe TRBD1 (6 bases). The CDR3 runs to 12 residues. The germline V gene has CDR1 SGHRS and CDR2 YFSETQ. V was pared by 5 bases and J by 6 bases, with 11 bases between. This CDR3 is CASSIQGNGYTF. In DNA, the CDR3 is TGCGCCAGCAGTATACAGGGTAATGGCTACACCTTC.